One and the same sample provided the 32 T cell receptor beta chains below, sequenced in a study of CXCR3-negative and CXCR3-positive naive CD8 T cells. No antigen has been assigned to these receptors. Overall study results and limits: CXCR3-positive naive cells carried more hydrophobic TRB CDR3s than CXCR3-negative ones.

In preparing the TRB cDNA libraries, 5' RACE with UMI labels was used. One entry per CDR3 protein, without DNA, is what TCRdb gives after re-calling the 5' RACE reads. This repertoire comprises approximately 90,000 distinct CDR3 sequences; its ten largest clones make up almost 0.55%. Sequenced sample: naive CXCR3+ CD8+ T cells from blood. Subset defined: CD45RO-CCR7+CD27+CD95- naive CD8+ T cells expressing CXCR3 (TNR3+). The receptor source for this set is a human donor in good health. Some clones in this sample may be carry-over from other donors' samples.

The V gene is TRBV5-1, the J gene TRBJ1-1. Germline loops: CDR1 SGHRS, CDR2 YFSETQ. The CDR3 has 14 residues. The chain's CDR3 is CASSLDGVNTEAFF.

The V gene is TRBV7-9, the J gene TRBJ2-7. The CDR3 covers 13 residues. Germline values: CDR1 SEHNR, CDR2 FQNEAQ (reference sequence). The CDR3 here is CASSALRIYEQYF.

This chain links TRBV7-7 with TRBJ2-3; TCRdb's D call, TRBD2, is unchecked because there is no DNA. This CDR3 is 13 amino acids long. Germline V gives CDR1 SSHAT, CDR2 FNYEAQ (reference sequence). The CDR3: CASSLALASGQYF.

The chain couples TRBV28 to TRBJ2-3; TCRdb calls TRBD1, which cannot be checked without DNA. The CDR3 has 16 amino acids. Germline CDR1 is MDHEN and CDR2 is SYDVKM. The CDR3 region is CASSSHRDGWADTQYF.

This chain joins TRBV7-6 and TRBJ2-7. CDR1 SGHVS and CDR2 FNYEAQ come from the germline V gene. The CDR3 covers 14 residues. The CDR3 spells CASSLGAGSYEQYF.

The chain couples TRBV19 to TRBJ2-7; TCRdb reports TRBD2, a call that lacks DNA to check it against. The germline CDR1 and CDR2 sequences are LNHDA and SQIVND (reference sequence). This CDR3 spans 15 amino acids. The CDR3 sequence: CASSILAGRAYEQYF.

The V and J genes are TRBV20-1 and TRBJ2-1; the TCRdb call, TRBD2, lacks DNA for checking. The CDR3 consists of 13 residues. From germline, CDR1 is DFQATT and CDR2 SNEGSKA (reference sequence). CDR3 amino acids: CSARQGLDNEQFF.

The V gene is TRBV27, the J gene TRBJ1-6; with no DNA, the TCRdb D assignment of TRBD1 cannot be verified. The CDR3 runs 14 residues. CDR1 MNHEY and CDR2 SMNVEV come from the germline V gene (reference sequence). The CDR3 sequence is CASSLWADNSPLHF.

The chain joins TRBV6-6 to TRBJ1-2; the D gene TCRdb calls, TRBD1, cannot be checked with no DNA. Germline V gene lookup returns CDR1 MNHNY and CDR2 SVGAGI (reference sequence). CDR3 length: 14 residues. The CDR3: CASSYSLGPTARTF.

The chain uses TRBV4-1 and TRBJ2-7; TCRdb gives TRBD1 as the D gene, but with no DNA this cannot be confirmed. This CDR3 has 14 residues. Germline values: CDR1 MGHRA, CDR2 YSYEKL. This chain's CDR3 is CASSQEDRVWEQYF.

The chain uses TRBV12-3 or TRBV12-4 and TRBJ1-5; absent DNA, TCRdb's TRBD1 call cannot be checked. This CDR3 contains 16 residues. CDR3: CASSAGRDRAVEPQHF.

This chain links TRBV29-1 with TRBJ2-7. The CDR3 is 15 residues long. Germline lookup yields CDR1 SQVTM and CDR2 ANQGSEA. CDR3 in amino acids: CSVEVPDRSSYEQYF.

The chain links TRBV28 to TRBJ2-1; TCRdb's assignment of TRBD1 cannot be checked, as there is no DNA. Germline V CDR1 and CDR2: MDHEN, SYDVKM. This CDR3 region has 15 residues. The CDR3 reads CASEVGDRAYNEQFF. The variable domain in full, with the rest retrieved from reference TRBV28 and TRBJ2-1, is DVKVTQSSRYLVKRTGEKVFLECVQDMDHENMFWYRQDPGLGLRLIYFSYDVKMKEKGDIPEGYSVSREKKERFSLILESASTNQTSMYLCASEVGDRAYNEQFFGPGTRLTVL.

The chain is built from TRBV4-1 and TRBJ2-7. The germline V gene has CDR1 MGHRA and CDR2 YSYEKL. The CDR3 is 13 amino acids. CDR3: CASSQDTTYEQYF.

The chain links TRBV7-8 to TRBJ2-5. Germline-derived CDR1 and CDR2 are SGHVS and FQNEAQ. This CDR3 has 17 residues. The CDR3 sequence: CASSLFDGVVFQETQYF.

Here the CDR3 reads CSARNLAGGPDEQFF. The chain combines TRBV20-1 with TRBJ2-1; as DNA is missing, the TRBD2 call by TCRdb cannot be tested. This CDR3 contains 15 residues. Germline V gives CDR1 DFQATT, CDR2 SNEGSKA (reference sequence).

The chain uses TRBV2 and TRBJ1-3. This CDR3 spans 16 amino acids. CDR1 SNHLY and CDR2 FYNNEI come from the germline V gene. CDR3 amino acids: CASSELAGISGNTIYF.

The chain is built from TRBV28 and TRBJ2-7; TCRdb picks TRBD1, but there is no DNA to check that call. The CDR3 sequence is 14 residues long. Germline V lookup: CDR1 MDHEN, CDR2 SYDVKM. Here the CDR3 reads CASSLRDRPYEQYF.

The rearrangement joins TRBV20-1 to TRBJ2-1; no DNA is available, so the TRBD2 call from TCRdb remains unchecked. Per the germline V gene, CDR1 is DFQATT and CDR2 is SNEGSKA (reference sequence). The CDR3 extends over 12 amino acids. This CDR3 reads CSAGLLSAEQFF.

The rearrangement joins TRBV6-2 or TRBV6-3 to TRBJ2-7; TCRdb designates TRBD1, a call that cannot be tested without DNA. CDR1 and CDR2 from the germline V gene are MNHEY and SVGEGT. CDR3 size: 14 residues. The CDR3 protein is CASSRPGQPVEQYF.

This chain's CDR3 is CASSLVGELFF. The chain uses TRBV7-2 and TRBJ2-2. The CDR3 has 11 residues. Germline V gene sequence: CDR1 SGHTA, CDR2 FQGNSA.

The CDR3 sequence is CASSPRTSYDTQYF. The rearrangement joins TRBV6-2 or TRBV6-3 to TRBJ2-3; the D gene TCRdb calls, TRBD2, cannot be checked with no DNA. The CDR3 contains 14 residues. CDR1 is MNHEY and CDR2 is SVGEGT in the germline V gene.

V gene TRBV29-1 combines with J gene TRBJ2-1; TCRdb designates TRBD1, a call that cannot be tested without DNA. CDR1 is SQVTM, CDR2 ANQGSEA, per germline. The CDR3 is 13 residues long. CDR3 sequence reads: CSVIPGDYNEQFF.

The CDR3 here is CASSLTPGTSDQETQYF. This chain uses TRBV28 with TRBJ2-5; TCRdb's D gene call, TRBD2, goes unchecked for lack of DNA. This CDR3 region has 17 residues. Germline lookup yields CDR1 MDHEN and CDR2 SYDVKM.

The chain couples TRBV29-1 to TRBJ2-2; TCRdb picks TRBD1, but there is no DNA to check that call. In germline, CDR1 is SQVTM, CDR2 ANQGSEA. The CDR3 contains 13 residues. The CDR3 sequence is CSVLRGSTGELFF.

The rearrangement joins TRBV14 to TRBJ1-1. Germline CDR1 is SGHDN and CDR2 is FVKESK. The CDR3 loop spans 13 amino acids. CDR3: CASSQEMRTEAFF.

V usage is TRBV7-2 and J usage is TRBJ2-7; TCRdb outputs TRBD2, but without DNA this stays unchecked. Germline assignment: CDR1 SGHTA and CDR2 FQGNSA. This CDR3 has 15 residues. The CDR3 spells CASSLESLRAYEQYF.

Here the CDR3 reads CASSQDSGEREFNEQFF. V gene TRBV4-3 combines with J gene TRBJ2-1; TCRdb gives TRBD2 as the D gene, but with no DNA this cannot be confirmed. Germline-derived CDR1 and CDR2 are LGHNA and YSLEER. The CDR3 consists of 17 residues.

The chain carries TRBV6-4 and TRBJ1-4; TCRdb calls TRBD1, which cannot be checked without DNA. The CDR3 is 17 residues long. The germline V gene encodes CDR1 MRHNA and CDR2 SNTAGT. The CDR3 sequence: CASSDPQTVGLGEKLFF.

The chain carries TRBV28 and TRBJ2-1; TCRdb reports TRBD2, a call that lacks DNA to check it against. The CDR3 has 15 amino acids. From germline, CDR1 is MDHEN and CDR2 SYDVKM. This chain's CDR3 is CASGPRGTSKDEQFF.

The rearrangement links TRBV6-2 or TRBV6-3 to TRBJ1-1. Germline CDR1 MNHEY, CDR2 SVGEGT. This CDR3 is 16 amino acids long. This chain's CDR3 is CASINPARLTNTEAFF.

V is TRBV12-3 or TRBV12-4 and J is TRBJ2-3; TCRdb proposes TRBD1, but this gene call is untestable without DNA. This CDR3 spans 13 amino acids. CDR3: CASSPTGEGTQYF.